These T cell receptor beta chains were read from a single sample in a study of T cell repertoires in aging, cancer and after chemotherapy. TCRdb recomputed calls from the multiplex PCR reads with MiXCR, one row per CDR3 protein. The table has around 13,000 distinct CDR3 sequences, 25% to 30% seen once; the top ten hold around 9.9%. Sequencing used blood. The receptors derive from a human donor with a blood cancer. CDR3s include the opening cysteine and the closing phenylalanine or tryptophan. D genes are given only for firm matches. Expanded clones are given a class, and other clones once, few, many or no size at all.

CDR3nt: TGCAGTGCAAGGGGGGGGCCGGTGGATGAAAAACTGTTTTTT
CDR3aa: CSARGGPVDEKLFF
abundance: NA
j_gene: TRBJ1-4
d_gene: NA
v_gene: TRBV20-1

CDR3nt: TGTGCCAGCAGCTCCCCGGGCGGCCGGGCCGGGACCCAGTACTTC
CDR3aa: CASSSPGGRAGTQYF
abundance: NA
j_gene: TRBJ2-5
d_gene: NA
v_gene: TRBV11-2

CDR3nt: TGCAGTGCTAGAGATAGGGGGGGGGGGGCAGATACGCAGTATTTT
CDR3aa: CSARDRGGGADTQYF
abundance: NA
j_gene: TRBJ2-3
d_gene: NA
v_gene: TRBV20-1

CDR3nt: TGTGCCAGTAGCCTAGGATCGCGTCTGACCGGGGAGCTGTTTTTT
CDR3aa: CASSLGSRLTGELFF
abundance: medium-sized
j_gene: TRBJ2-2
d_gene: NA
v_gene: TRBV19

CDR3nt: TGCGCCAGCAGCCAAGCCAGCGGGGGGCATCTGAATGAGCAGTTCTTC
CDR3aa: CASSQASGGHLNEQFF
abundance: NA
j_gene: TRBJ2-1
d_gene: TRBD2
v_gene: TRBV4-3

CDR3nt: TGTGCCTGGAGTGTTCTGACAGGTGGCTACGAGCAGTACTTC
CDR3aa: CAWSVLTGGYEQYF
abundance: few
j_gene: TRBJ2-7
d_gene: NA
v_gene: TRBV30

CDR3nt: TGTGCCTGGAGTGTATGGGGGGGCCCTGGAGAGACCCAGTACTTC
CDR3aa: CAWSVWGGPGETQYF
abundance: medium-sized
j_gene: TRBJ2-5
d_gene: NA
v_gene: TRBV30

CDR3nt: TGTGCCAGCAGCCAACGAGGACACCCGTCCCTGTATGGCTACACCTTC
CDR3aa: CASSQRGHPSLYGYTF
abundance: few
j_gene: TRBJ1-2
d_gene: NA
v_gene: TRBV11-1

CDR3nt: TGTGCCAGTATCAATTCTAGCGGGCCTAGCTCCTACAATGAGCAGTTCTTC
CDR3aa: CASINSSGPSSYNEQFF
abundance: few
j_gene: TRBJ2-1
d_gene: TRBD2
v_gene: TRBV19

CDR3nt: TGCAGTGCCCCTGTCCGCCTGGGCGACAATGAGCAGTTCTTC
CDR3aa: CSAPVRLGDNEQFF
abundance: few
j_gene: TRBJ2-1
d_gene: NA
v_gene: TRBV20-1

CDR3nt: TGTGCCAGCAGTCCAGCCGGGTGGTCTGGAAACACCATATATTTT
CDR3aa: CASSPAGWSGNTIYF
abundance: medium-sized
j_gene: TRBJ1-3
d_gene: NA
v_gene: TRBV27

CDR3nt: TGTGCCAGCAGTTTGCGCGACAGGGTGAACACTGAAGCTTTCTTT
CDR3aa: CASSLRDRVNTEAFF
abundance: many
j_gene: TRBJ1-1
d_gene: TRBD1
v_gene: TRBV27

CDR3nt: TGTGCCAGCAGCTCTTCTTCCACAGGTGAGCAGTTCTTC
CDR3aa: CASSSSSTGEQFF
abundance: NA
j_gene: TRBJ2-1
d_gene: NA
v_gene: TRBV6-4

CDR3nt: TGCGCCAGCAGCTTGACGACAGGGGGGCAGCCCCAGCATTTT
CDR3aa: CASSLTTGGQPQHF
abundance: NA
j_gene: TRBJ1-5
d_gene: TRBD1
v_gene: TRBV5-1

CDR3nt: TGTGCCAGTAAGGGGGGTTTCACTGAAGCTTTCTTT
CDR3aa: CASKGGFTEAFF
abundance: NA
j_gene: TRBJ1-1
d_gene: NA
v_gene: TRBV19

CDR3nt: TGTGCCTCGGGACAGCAGACTGGGAGCCAGTACTTC
CDR3aa: CASGQQTGSQYF
abundance: few
j_gene: TRBJ2-5
d_gene: TRBD1
v_gene: TRBV12-3/TRBV12-4

CDR3nt: TGTGCCAGTGGGAGGGCTCAAGAGACCCAGTACTTC
CDR3aa: CASGRAQETQYF
abundance: medium-sized
j_gene: TRBJ2-5
d_gene: TRBD2
v_gene: TRBV19

CDR3nt: TGTGCCAGCAGCTTAGCGGCGCTACCCCAAGAGACCCAGTACTTC
CDR3aa: CASSLAALPQETQYF
abundance: many
j_gene: TRBJ2-5
d_gene: NA
v_gene: TRBV7-9

CDR3nt: TGTGCCAGCAAGAGGGCAGGGGTCACTGAAGCTTTCTTT
CDR3aa: CASKRAGVTEAFF
abundance: NA
j_gene: TRBJ1-1
d_gene: NA
v_gene: TRBV25-1

CDR3nt: TGTGCCAGCAGTTTTTCTGGGGCCAACGTCCTGACTTTC
CDR3aa: CASSFSGANVLTF
abundance: many
j_gene: TRBJ2-6
d_gene: NA
v_gene: TRBV12-3/TRBV12-4

CDR3nt: TGCAGCGTTGATTTCAGGGGAAGCACAGATACGCAGTATTTT
CDR3aa: CSVDFRGSTDTQYF
abundance: medium-sized
j_gene: TRBJ2-3
d_gene: NA
v_gene: TRBV29-1

CDR3nt: TGTGCCAGCTCACCAGTACGTCCTGGGGCCAACGTCCTGACTTTC
CDR3aa: CASSPVRPGANVLTF
abundance: medium-sized
j_gene: TRBJ2-6
d_gene: NA
v_gene: TRBV18

CDR3nt: TGTGCCATCAGTGAGTCGCCAGGACAGGGTTACAACACCATATATTTT
CDR3aa: CAISESPGQGYNTIYF
abundance: NA
j_gene: TRBJ1-3
d_gene: TRBD1
v_gene: TRBV10-3

CDR3nt: TGCGCCAGCAGCTCCAGCGGGAGGGCCGAGGATACGCAGTATTTT
CDR3aa: CASSSSGRAEDTQYF
abundance: NA
j_gene: TRBJ2-3
d_gene: TRBD2
v_gene: TRBV5-1

CDR3nt: TGTGCCATCACGCCGCCACTGGAAGGAAACACCATATATTTT
CDR3aa: CAITPPLEGNTIYF
abundance: NA
j_gene: TRBJ1-3
d_gene: NA
v_gene: TRBV7-9

CDR3nt: TGCAGCTCGCGGACAGGGAGGGACACTGAAGCTTTCTTT
CDR3aa: CSSRTGRDTEAFF
abundance: many
j_gene: TRBJ1-1
d_gene: TRBD1
v_gene: TRBV29-1

CDR3nt: TGTGCCAGCAGCTCCGGGACCAAAGAGAACACCGGGGAGCTGTTTTTT
CDR3aa: CASSSGTKENTGELFF
abundance: NA
j_gene: TRBJ2-2
d_gene: NA
v_gene: TRBV7-9

CDR3nt: TGTGCCAGCAGCCCGAGTGGGCTCACCGGGGAGCTGTTTTTT
CDR3aa: CASSPSGLTGELFF
abundance: many
j_gene: TRBJ2-2
d_gene: NA
v_gene: TRBV7-9

CDR3nt: TGTGCCAGTAGTATAGGGAGAACAGGGATAAGAAATCAGCCCCAGCATTTT
CDR3aa: CASSIGRTGIRNQPQHF
abundance: medium-sized
j_gene: TRBJ1-5
d_gene: NA
v_gene: TRBV19

CDR3nt: TGCAGAGGGACAGGGTACGGCGGTGAAGCTTTCTTT
CDR3aa: CRGTGYGGEAFF
abundance: medium-sized
j_gene: TRBJ1-1
d_gene: TRBD1
v_gene: TRBV29-1

CDR3nt: TGTGCCAGCAGCCAAGATCCCGGGACAGGGTCCTACGAGCAGTACTTC
CDR3aa: CASSQDPGTGSYEQYF
abundance: NA
j_gene: TRBJ2-7
d_gene: TRBD1
v_gene: TRBV4-2

CDR3nt: TGTGCCAGCAGTCCCGAGCGGGGAGATCAAGAGACCCAGTACTTC
CDR3aa: CASSPERGDQETQYF
abundance: few
j_gene: TRBJ2-5
d_gene: TRBD2
v_gene: TRBV12-3/TRBV12-4

CDR3nt: TGTGCCAGCAGTGTAGACAGGGGATGGGAGACCCAGTACTTC
CDR3aa: CASSVDRGWETQYF
abundance: many
j_gene: TRBJ2-5
d_gene: TRBD1
v_gene: TRBV6-1

CDR3nt: TGTGCCAGCAGCGTGGATAGCAATCAGCCCCAGCATTTT
CDR3aa: CASSVDSNQPQHF
abundance: medium-sized
j_gene: TRBJ1-5
d_gene: NA
v_gene: TRBV13

CDR3nt: TGTGCCAGTAGCAACTCCCAGGCCGGGGGTTCACCCCTCCACTTT
CDR3aa: CASSNSQAGGSPLHF
abundance: medium-sized
j_gene: TRBJ1-6
d_gene: NA
v_gene: TRBV19

CDR3nt: TGCAGTGCTAAGTCGAGGGGTCGACAGGGGTACAATGAGCAGTTCTTC
CDR3aa: CSAKSRGRQGYNEQFF
abundance: few
j_gene: TRBJ2-1
d_gene: TRBD1
v_gene: TRBV20-1